Presented here are 22 T cell receptor beta chains from one specimen sequenced in a study of shared clonotypes between healthy human individuals (dated by TCRdb to about 2020). For the CD8 naive samples, CD45RO-negative cells were positively selected for CCR7, yielding a CD45RA+CCR7+ population from which TemRA cells were excluded. The method was the immunoSEQ multiplex PCR assay. As stored in TCRdb, this immuneACCESS dataset retains in-frame rearrangements with V and J assigned. A fraction of the clones does not appear; measured against another copy, unresolved V genes explain less than half of the discrepancy, and the remainder lacks a known reason. In all, the sample holds approximately 2,200,000 clones, and roughly 91% of those were seen once. Roughly 1.7% of the sample is taken by the ten largest. Sequenced material: naive CD8+ T cells from PBMCs. Per the publication, the cell subset or site label means: CD45RA+CCR7+. The receptors come from a man between 18 and 29 years old in good health. Some clones in this sample may be carry-over from other donors' samples.

The chain uses TRBV27 and TRBJ2-1; D perhaps matches TRBD2 (5 bases). The V and J ends lost 2 bases and 5 bases respectively, with 16 bases between them. Germline assignment: CDR1 MNHEY and CDR2 SMNVEV (reference sequence). The CDR3 totals 16 residues. The CDR3 is CASSLSWLAANNEQFF. CDR3 nucleotides: TGTGCCAGCAGTTTAAGTTGGCTAGCAGCAAACAATGAGCAGTTCTTC.

V is TRBV28 and J is TRBJ1-4; tentative D call: TRBD1 (5 bases). The CDR3 length is 18 residues. Germline V lookup: CDR1 MDHEN, CDR2 SYDVKM. Trimming cost V 1 base and J 0 bases, with 15 bases left between them. As DNA, the CDR3 is TGTGCCAGCAGTTTATATGGGGCCCCCATTGCAACTAATGAAAAACTGTTTTTT. As protein: CASSLYGAPIATNEKLFF. Full variable domain (outside the CDR3, taken from reference TRBV28 and TRBJ1-4): DVKVTQSSRYLVKRTGEKVFLECVQDMDHENMFWYRQDPGLGLRLIYFSYDVKMKEKGDIPEGYSVSREKKERFSLILESASTNQTSMYLCASSLYGAPIATNEKLFFGSGTQLSVL.

The gene calls are TRBV14 and TRBJ2-6, with 13 positions matching TRBD2. J was trimmed by 3 bases and V by 3 bases; bases with no gene match: 2. The CDR3 is made up of 17 amino acids. The germline CDR1 and CDR2 sequences are SGHDN and FVKESK. CDR3 in amino acids: CASSHGLAGVGANVLTF. The CDR3 nucleotides read TGTGCCAGCAGCCACGGACTAGCGGGAGTTGGGGCCAACGTCCTGACTTTC.

Note on this clone: This sample includes further DNA sequences coding for the same CDR3. V is TRBV11-2 and J is TRBJ2-7, with D tentatively TRBD1 or TRBD2 (6 bases each). The CDR3 spans 13 residues. Trimming cost V 1 base and J 6 bases, with 10 bases left between them. From germline, CDR1 is SGHAT and CDR2 FQNNGV. CDR3 protein: CASSLGRGGEQYF. CDR3 coding DNA: TGTGCCAGCAGCTTAGGCAGGGGAGGCGAGCAGTACTTC.

The rearrangement joins TRBV27 to TRBJ1-4; unclear D gene. CDR1 and CDR2 from the germline V gene are MNHEY and SMNVEV (reference sequence). V was trimmed by 5 bases and J by 8 bases, leaving 12 bases between them. The CDR3 consists of 13 residues. CDR3 DNA sequence: TGTGCCAGCAGTCCCCGTGGGGAAGAAAAACTGTTTTTT. It yields the protein CASSPRGEEKLFF. Complete variable domain (other parts from reference TRBV27 and TRBJ1-4): EAQVTQNPRYLITVTGKKLTVTCSQNMNHEYMSWYRQDPGLGLRQIYYSMNVEVTDKGDVPEGYKVSRKEKRNFPLILESPSPNQTSLYFCASSPRGEEKLFFGSGTQLSVL.

This sequence joins TRBV19 and TRBJ2-7, with D possibly TRBD1 on 7 matching bases. V shed 5 bases and J shed 0 bases, with 17 bases lying between them. The V gene's germline CDR1 is LNHDA and CDR2 SQIVND (reference sequence). This CDR3 contains 16 residues. Here the CDR3 DNA reads TGTGCCAGTAGTGCCTTTGGCGGGACAGCCTCCTACGAGCAGTACTTC. This sequence encodes CASSAFGGTASYEQYF.

V usage is TRBV18 and J usage is TRBJ1-3; D unresolved. Germline CDR1 KGHSH, CDR2 LQKENI. The V end lost 3 bases, the J end lost 0 bases, and 15 bases lay between the germline ends. This CDR3 comprises 17 residues. CDR3 amino acids: CASSPPIDGYSGNTIYF. CDR3 bases: TGTGCCAGCTCACCGCCCATCGACGGATACTCTGGAAACACCATATATTTT.

The V call is TRBV10-3, the J call TRBJ2-3; a weak D match, TRBD2 (6 bases). CDR3 size: 14 residues. Germline V CDR1 and CDR2: ENHRY, SYGVKD. The V end lost 6 bases, the J end lost 4 bases, and 14 bases lay between the germline ends. Here the CDR3 reads CAIRDRDSSDTQYF. DNA for the CDR3: TGTGCCATCAGGGATAGGGACTCCTCAGATACGCAGTATTTT.

This chain joins TRBV28 and TRBJ2-3; D unclear. Germline values: CDR1 MDHEN, CDR2 SYDVKM. This CDR3 region has 14 residues. V shed 5 bases and J shed 0 bases, with 9 bases lying between them. This CDR3 is CASSPTISTDTQYF. The DNA for the CDR3 is TGTGCCAGCAGTCCGACGATTAGCACAGATACGCAGTATTTT.

This chain connects TRBV7-9 to TRBJ2-3; 9 positions match TRBD2. The CDR3 runs 18 residues. From germline, CDR1 is SEHNR and CDR2 FQNEAQ (reference sequence). Trimming cost V 5 bases and J 5 bases; bases outside gene matches: 17. Written as DNA, the CDR3 is TGTGCCAGCAGCCCCACGGGGGAGGCTAGCGGGAAGGGAGATACGCAGTATTTT. This sequence encodes CASSPTGEASGKGDTQYF.

The chain employs TRBV5-6 and TRBJ1-5; D is uncertain. This CDR3 has 14 residues. Trimming cost V 1 base and J 2 bases, with 7 bases left between them. The germline V gene has CDR1 SGHDT and CDR2 YYEEEE. Here the CDR3 reads CASSLSAGNQPQHF. CDR3 DNA sequence: TGTGCCAGCAGCTTGTCGGCAGGCAATCAGCCCCAGCATTTT.

V usage is TRBV21-1 and J usage is TRBJ2-7; TRBD1, as called in the table, went unchecked against the DNA. TRBV21-1 is a known pseudogene. The CDR3 has 14 residues. The CDR3 DNA sequence: TGTGCCAGCAGCAACCCCAGGCAGGGCCACGAGCAGTACTTC. Residues: CASSNPRQGHEQYF.

V usage is TRBV7-3 and J usage is TRBJ2-2; 7 positions agree with TRBD2. Germline V CDR1 and CDR2: SGHTA, FQGTGA. The CDR3 has 14 residues. Losses at the gene ends were 5 bases for V and 6 bases for J; bases not matched to a gene: 6. CDR3 loop: CASSLTRGAGELFF. The CDR3 nucleotides are TGTGCCAGCAGCCTCACCCGGGGGGCCGGGGAGCTGTTTTTT.

J is TRBJ2-7 and V is TRBV6-1, with 13 bases aligning to TRBD2. In germline, CDR1 is MNHNS, CDR2 SASEGT. With 10 bases clipped from V and 3 bases from J, the junction kept 9 bases outside the gene matches. The CDR3 runs 15 residues. CDR3 nucleotides: TGTGCCACCGCGGATAGGACTAGCGGGAGCTACGAGCAGTACTTC. Translated: CATADRTSGSYEQYF.

The CDR3 protein is CASSEVGLENQPQHF. The CDR3 bases are TGTGCCAGCAGCGAAGTTGGGCTGGAGAACCAGCCCCAGCATTTT. The chain has TRBV5-6 and TRBJ1-5, with unresolved D. CDR3 length: 15 amino acids. Per the germline V gene, CDR1 is SGHDT and CDR2 is YYEEEE. V lost 4 bases and J 7 bases, leaving 18 bases between the germline ends.

V gene TRBV30 combines with J gene TRBJ2-7; 7 bases agree with TRBD2. The CDR3 contains 14 residues. Germline CDR1 is GTSNPN and CDR2 is SVGIG (reference sequence). Germline trimming cut 2 bases from V and 1 base from J; bases unmatched to any gene: 5. CDR3 bases: TGTGCCTGGAGTCCCACCGGGGGGTCCTACGAGCAGTACTTC. Its translation: CAWSPTGGSYEQYF.

This chain uses TRBV2 with TRBJ2-3, with D maybe TRBD2 (6 bases). Germline V CDR1 and CDR2: SNHLY, FYNNEI. CDR3 size: 18 residues. Deletions cut 5 bases from V and 3 bases from J, with 24 bases between. CDR3 in amino acids: CASSWVDGFGSRTDTQYF. Written as DNA, the CDR3 is TGTGCCAGCAGTTGGGTGGACGGATTCGGGAGTCGAACAGATACGCAGTATTTT.

CDR3 sequence: CASSFVGDTPTGEQFF. CDR3 bases: TGTGCCAGCAGTTTCGTTGGGGACACCCCAACGGGTGAGCAGTTCTTC. The gene calls are TRBV27 and TRBJ2-1; possibly TRBD1 for D (6 bases). V lost 3 bases and J 9 bases, leaving 21 bases between the germline ends. The germline V gene encodes CDR1 MNHEY and CDR2 SMNVEV (reference sequence). The CDR3 runs 16 residues.

V and J are TRBV6-7 and TRBJ1-1, with TRBD1 matching over 9 bases. TRBV6-7 has ORF status, its function being uncertain. V dropped 8 bases and J dropped 4; count of bases not matched to a gene: 5. The length of the CDR3 is 13 residues. CDR3 DNA sequence: TGTGCCAGCTCTCGGACAGGGGTCACTGAAGCTTTCTTT. Protein product: CASSRTGVTEAFF.

This chain connects TRBV9 to TRBJ1-1; D is uncertain. V was shortened by 1 base and J by 6 bases, with 13 bases between the two germline ends. The germline V gene has CDR1 SGDLS and CDR2 YYNGEE. The CDR3 totals 14 residues. This chain's CDR3 is CASSVSSDLAEAFF. The DNA of the CDR3 is TGTGCCAGCAGCGTAAGTTCGGACCTAGCTGAAGCTTTCTTT.

This chain joins TRBV10-3 and TRBJ2-2; 8 bases align to TRBD1. The CDR3 contains 23 residues. With V trimmed by 3 bases and J by 4 bases, 28 bases remained unmatched. Germline V gene sequence: CDR1 ENHRY, CDR2 SYGVKD. In DNA, the CDR3 is TGTGCCATCAGTGACGGAGGGGTGACAGGGGCACCTGCCGCCGAACGGATCACCGGGGAGCTGTTTTTT. It specifies CAISDGGVTGAPAAERITGELFF.

The chain combines TRBV29-1 with TRBJ1-2; TRBD1 is a possible D gene (5 bases). The CDR3 contains 13 residues. Germline CDR1 and CDR2: SQVTM and ANQGSEA. Trimming took off 5 bases at V and 6 bases at J, with 16 bases between the two ends. CDR3 sequence (DNA): TGCAGCGTTCTTTCCCAGGGAAAAGATGGCTACACCTTC. Amino acid sequence: CSVLSQGKDGYTF.